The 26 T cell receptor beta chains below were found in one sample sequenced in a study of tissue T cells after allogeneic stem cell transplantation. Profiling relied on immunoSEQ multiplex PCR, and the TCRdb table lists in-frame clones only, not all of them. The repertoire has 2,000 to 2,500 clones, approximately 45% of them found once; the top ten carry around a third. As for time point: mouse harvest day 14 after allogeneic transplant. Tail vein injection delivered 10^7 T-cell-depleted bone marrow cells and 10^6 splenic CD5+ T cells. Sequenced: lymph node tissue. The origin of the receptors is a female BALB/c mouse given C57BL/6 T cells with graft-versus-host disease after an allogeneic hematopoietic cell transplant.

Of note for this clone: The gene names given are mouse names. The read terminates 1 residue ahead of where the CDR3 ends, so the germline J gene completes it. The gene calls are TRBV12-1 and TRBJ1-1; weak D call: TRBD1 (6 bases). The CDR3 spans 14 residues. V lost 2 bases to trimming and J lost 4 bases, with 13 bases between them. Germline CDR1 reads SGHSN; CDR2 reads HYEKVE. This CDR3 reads CASSPLGGGTEVFF. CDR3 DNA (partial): TGTGCCAGCTCTCCCTTGGGGGGCGGCACAGAAGTCTTC.

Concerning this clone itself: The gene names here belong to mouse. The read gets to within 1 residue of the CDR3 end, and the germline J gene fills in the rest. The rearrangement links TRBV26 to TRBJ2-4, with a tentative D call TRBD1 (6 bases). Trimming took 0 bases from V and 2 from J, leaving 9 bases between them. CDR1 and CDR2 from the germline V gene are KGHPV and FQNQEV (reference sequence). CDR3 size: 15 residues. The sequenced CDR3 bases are TGTGCCAGCAGTCTGTCGGGGACAAATCAAAACACCTTGTAC. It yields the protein CASSLSGTNQNTLY. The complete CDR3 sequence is CASSLSGTNQNTLYF.

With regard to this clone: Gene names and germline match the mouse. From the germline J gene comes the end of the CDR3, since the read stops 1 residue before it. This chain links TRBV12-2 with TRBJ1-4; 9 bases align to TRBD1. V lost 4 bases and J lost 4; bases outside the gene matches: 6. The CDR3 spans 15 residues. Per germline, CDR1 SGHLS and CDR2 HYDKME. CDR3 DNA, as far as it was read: TGTGCCAGCTCACGGGGACAGGGAAACAACGAAAGATTATTT. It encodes CASSRGQGNNERLF. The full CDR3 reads CASSRGQGNNERLFF.

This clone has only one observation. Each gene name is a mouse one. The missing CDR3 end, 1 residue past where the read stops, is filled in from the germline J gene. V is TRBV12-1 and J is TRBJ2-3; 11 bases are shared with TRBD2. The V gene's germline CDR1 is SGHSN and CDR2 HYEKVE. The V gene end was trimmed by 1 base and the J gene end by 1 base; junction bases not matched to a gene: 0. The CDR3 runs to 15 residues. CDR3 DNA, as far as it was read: TGTGCCAGCTCTCTGGACTGGGGGGGTGCAGAAACGCTGTAT. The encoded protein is CASSLDWGGAETLY. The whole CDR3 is CASSLDWGGAETLYF.

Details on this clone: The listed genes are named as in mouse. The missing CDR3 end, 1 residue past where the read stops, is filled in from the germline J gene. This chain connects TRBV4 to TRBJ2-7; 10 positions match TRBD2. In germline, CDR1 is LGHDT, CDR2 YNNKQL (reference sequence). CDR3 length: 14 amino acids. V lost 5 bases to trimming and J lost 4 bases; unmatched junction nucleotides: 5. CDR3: CASSIWGGRYEQYF. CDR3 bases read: TGTGCCAGCAGCATCTGGGGGGGCCGATATGAACAGTAC.

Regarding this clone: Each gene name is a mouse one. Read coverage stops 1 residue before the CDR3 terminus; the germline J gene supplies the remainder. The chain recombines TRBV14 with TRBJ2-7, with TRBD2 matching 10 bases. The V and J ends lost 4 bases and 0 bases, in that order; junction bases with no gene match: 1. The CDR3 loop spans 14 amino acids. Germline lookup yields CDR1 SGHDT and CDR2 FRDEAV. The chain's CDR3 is CASSDWGDSYEQYF. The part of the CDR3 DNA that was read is TGTGCCAGCAGTGACTGGGGGGACTCCTATGAACAGTAC.

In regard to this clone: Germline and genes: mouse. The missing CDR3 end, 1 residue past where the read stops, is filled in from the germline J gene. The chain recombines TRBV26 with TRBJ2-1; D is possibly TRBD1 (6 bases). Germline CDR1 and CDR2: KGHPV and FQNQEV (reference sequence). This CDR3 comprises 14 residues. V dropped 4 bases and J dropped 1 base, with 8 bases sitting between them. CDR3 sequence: CASSPTGNYAEQFF. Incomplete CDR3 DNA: TGTGCCAGCAGTCCGACAGGAAACTATGCTGAGCAGTTC.

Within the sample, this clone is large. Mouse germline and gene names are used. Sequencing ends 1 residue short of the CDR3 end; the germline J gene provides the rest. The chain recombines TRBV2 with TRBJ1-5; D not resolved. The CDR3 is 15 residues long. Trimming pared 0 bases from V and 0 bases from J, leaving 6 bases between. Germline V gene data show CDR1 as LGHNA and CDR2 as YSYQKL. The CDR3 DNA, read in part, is TGTGCCAGCAGCCAAGAAGGCGGTAACAACCAGGCTCCGCTT. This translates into CASSQEGGNNQAPL. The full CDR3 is CASSQEGGNNQAPLF. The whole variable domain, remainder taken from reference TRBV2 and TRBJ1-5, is DPKIIQKPKYLVAVTGSEKILICEQYLGHNAMYWYRQSAKKPLEFMFSYSYQKLMDNQTASSRFQPQSSKKNHLDLQITALKPDDSATYFCASSQEGGNNQAPLFGEGTRLSVL.

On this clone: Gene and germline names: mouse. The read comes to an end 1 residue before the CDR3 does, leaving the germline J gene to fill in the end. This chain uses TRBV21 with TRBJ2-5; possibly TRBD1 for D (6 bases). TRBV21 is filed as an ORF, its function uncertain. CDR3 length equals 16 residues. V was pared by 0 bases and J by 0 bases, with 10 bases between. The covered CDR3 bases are TGTGCTAGCAGTCAATCGGGGACATATAACCAAGACACCCAGTAC. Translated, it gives CASSQSGTYNQDTQY. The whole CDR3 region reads CASSQSGTYNQDTQYF.

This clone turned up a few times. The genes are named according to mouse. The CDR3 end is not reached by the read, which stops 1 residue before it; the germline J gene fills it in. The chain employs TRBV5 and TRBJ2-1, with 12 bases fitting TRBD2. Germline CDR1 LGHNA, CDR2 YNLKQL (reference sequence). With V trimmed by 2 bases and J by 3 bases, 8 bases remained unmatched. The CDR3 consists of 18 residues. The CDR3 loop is CASSQYRDWGALYAEQFF. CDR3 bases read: TGTGCCAGCAGCCAATACCGGGACTGGGGGGCCCTCTATGCTGAGCAGTTC.

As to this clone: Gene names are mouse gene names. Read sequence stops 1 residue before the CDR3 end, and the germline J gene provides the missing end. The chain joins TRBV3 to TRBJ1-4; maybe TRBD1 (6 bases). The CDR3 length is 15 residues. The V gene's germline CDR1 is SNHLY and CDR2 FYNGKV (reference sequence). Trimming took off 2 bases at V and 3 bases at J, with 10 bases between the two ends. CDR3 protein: CASSLRGGTNERLFF. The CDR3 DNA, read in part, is TGTGCCAGCAGCTTAAGGGGGGGAACCAACGAAAGATTATTT.

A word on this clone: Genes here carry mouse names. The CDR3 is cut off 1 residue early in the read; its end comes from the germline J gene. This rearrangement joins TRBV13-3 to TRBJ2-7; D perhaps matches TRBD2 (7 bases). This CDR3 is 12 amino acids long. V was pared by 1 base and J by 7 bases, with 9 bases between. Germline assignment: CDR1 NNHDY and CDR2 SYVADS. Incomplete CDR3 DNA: TGTGCCAGCAGTGATAGGGGGGGGGAACAGTAC. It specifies CASSDRGGEQY. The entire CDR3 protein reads CASSDRGGEQYF.

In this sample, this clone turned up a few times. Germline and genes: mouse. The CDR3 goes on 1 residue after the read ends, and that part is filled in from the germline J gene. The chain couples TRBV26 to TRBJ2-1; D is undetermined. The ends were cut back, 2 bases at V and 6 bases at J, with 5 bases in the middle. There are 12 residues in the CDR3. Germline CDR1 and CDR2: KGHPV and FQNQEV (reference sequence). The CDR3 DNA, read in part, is TGTGCCAGCAGTCTGGGGCTTGCTGAGCAGTTC. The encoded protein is CASSLGLAEQF. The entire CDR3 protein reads CASSLGLAEQFF.

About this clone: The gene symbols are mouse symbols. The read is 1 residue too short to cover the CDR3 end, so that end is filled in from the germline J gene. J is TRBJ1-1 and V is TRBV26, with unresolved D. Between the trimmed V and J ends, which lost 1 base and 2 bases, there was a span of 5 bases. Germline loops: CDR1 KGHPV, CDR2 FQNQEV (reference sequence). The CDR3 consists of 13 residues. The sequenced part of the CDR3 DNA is TGTGCCAGCAGTCTGTACATTAACACAGAAGTCTTC. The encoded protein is CASSLYINTEVF. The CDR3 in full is CASSLYINTEVFF.

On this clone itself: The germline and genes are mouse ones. The covered CDR3 bases are TGTGCTAGCAGTCAGGGACAAGCAGAAGTCTTC. Its translation is CASSQGQAEVF. The complete CDR3 sequence is CASSQGQAEVFF. V is TRBV17 and J is TRBJ1-1; weak D call: TRBD1 (6 bases). The read falls 1 residue short of the CDR3 end, and the missing part is taken from the germline J gene. Germline V gene data show CDR1 as MNHDT and CDR2 as YYDKIL. Trimming cost V 5 bases and J 6 bases, with 10 bases left between them. The CDR3 is 12 residues long.

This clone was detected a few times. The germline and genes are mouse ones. The part of the CDR3 DNA that was read is TGTGCCAGCAGTTTAACGGGGGGTGGTGCAGAAACGCTGTAT. Translating gives CASSLTGGGAETLY. The full CDR3 reads CASSLTGGGAETLYF. V gene TRBV15 combines with J gene TRBJ2-3; possibly TRBD2 for D (6 bases). The read halts 1 residue ahead of the CDR3 end, with the missing end drawn from the germline J gene. The CDR3 loop spans 15 amino acids. The germline CDR1 and CDR2 sequences are SGHND and FRSKSL. V was trimmed by 2 bases and J by 1 base, leaving 10 bases between them.

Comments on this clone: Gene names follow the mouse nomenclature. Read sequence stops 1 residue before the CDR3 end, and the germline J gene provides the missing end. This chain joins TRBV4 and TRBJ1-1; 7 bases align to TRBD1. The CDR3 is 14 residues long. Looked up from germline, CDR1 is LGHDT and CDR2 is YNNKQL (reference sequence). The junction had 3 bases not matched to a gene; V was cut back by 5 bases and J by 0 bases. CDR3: CASSLGTANTEVFF. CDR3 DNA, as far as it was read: TGTGCCAGCAGCCTCGGGACAGCAAACACAGAAGTCTTC.

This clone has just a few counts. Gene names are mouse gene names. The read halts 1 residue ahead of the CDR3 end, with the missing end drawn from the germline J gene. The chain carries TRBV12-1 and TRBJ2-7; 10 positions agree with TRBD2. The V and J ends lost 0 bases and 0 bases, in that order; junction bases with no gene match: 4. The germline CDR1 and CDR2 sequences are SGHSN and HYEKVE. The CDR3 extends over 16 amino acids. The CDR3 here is CASSLLLGGRSYEQYF. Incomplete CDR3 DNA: TGTGCCAGCTCTCTCTTGCTGGGGGGGCGCTCCTATGAACAGTAC.

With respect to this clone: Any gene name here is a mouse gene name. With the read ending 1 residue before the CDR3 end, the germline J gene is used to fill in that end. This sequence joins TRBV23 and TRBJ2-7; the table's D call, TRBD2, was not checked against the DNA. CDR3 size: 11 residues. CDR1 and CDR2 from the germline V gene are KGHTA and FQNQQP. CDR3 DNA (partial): TGCTCCAGCAGTCTGGGCTATGAACAGTAC. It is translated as CSSSLGYEQY. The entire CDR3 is CSSSLGYEQYF.

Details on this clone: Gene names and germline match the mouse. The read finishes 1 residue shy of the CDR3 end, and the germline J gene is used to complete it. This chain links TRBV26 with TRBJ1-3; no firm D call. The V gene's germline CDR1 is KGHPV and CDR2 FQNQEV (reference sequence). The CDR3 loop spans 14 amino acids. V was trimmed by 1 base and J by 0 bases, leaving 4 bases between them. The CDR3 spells CASSLYNSGNTLYF. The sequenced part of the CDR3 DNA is TGTGCCAGCAGTCTGTACAATTCTGGAAATACGCTCTAT.

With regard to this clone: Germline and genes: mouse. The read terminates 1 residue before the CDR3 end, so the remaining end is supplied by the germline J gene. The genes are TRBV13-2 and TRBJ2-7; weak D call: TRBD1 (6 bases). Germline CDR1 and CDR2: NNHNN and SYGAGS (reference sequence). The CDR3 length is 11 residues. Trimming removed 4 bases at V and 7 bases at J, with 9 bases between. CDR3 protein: CASGQGWEQYF. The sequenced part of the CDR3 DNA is TGTGCCAGCGGTCAGGGGTGGGAACAGTAC.

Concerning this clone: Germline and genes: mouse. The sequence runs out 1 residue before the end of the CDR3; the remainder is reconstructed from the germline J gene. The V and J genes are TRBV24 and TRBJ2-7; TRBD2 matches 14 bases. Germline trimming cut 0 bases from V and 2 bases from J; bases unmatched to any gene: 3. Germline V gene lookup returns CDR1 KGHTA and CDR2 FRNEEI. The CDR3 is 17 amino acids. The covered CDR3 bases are TGTGCCAGCAGTCTGTATTGGGGACTGGGGGGGCCCTATGAACAGTAC. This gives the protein CASSLYWGLGGPYEQY. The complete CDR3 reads CASSLYWGLGGPYEQYF.

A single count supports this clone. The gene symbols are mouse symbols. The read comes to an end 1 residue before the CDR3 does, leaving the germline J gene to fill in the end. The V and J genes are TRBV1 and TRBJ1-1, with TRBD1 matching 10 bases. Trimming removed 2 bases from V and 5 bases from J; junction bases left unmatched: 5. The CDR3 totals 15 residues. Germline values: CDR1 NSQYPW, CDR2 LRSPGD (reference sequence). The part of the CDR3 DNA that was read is TGCACCTGCAGTGCATCGGGACAGGGGAGAACAGAAGTCTTC. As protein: CTCSASGQGRTEVF. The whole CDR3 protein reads CTCSASGQGRTEVFF.

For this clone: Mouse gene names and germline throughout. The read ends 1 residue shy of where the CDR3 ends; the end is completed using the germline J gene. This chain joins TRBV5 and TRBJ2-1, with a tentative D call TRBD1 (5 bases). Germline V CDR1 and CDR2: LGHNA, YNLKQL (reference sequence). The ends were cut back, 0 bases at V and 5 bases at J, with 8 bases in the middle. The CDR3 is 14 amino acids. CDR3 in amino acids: CASSQDRTNAEQFF. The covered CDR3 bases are TGTGCCAGCAGCCAAGATCGGACAAATGCTGAGCAGTTC.

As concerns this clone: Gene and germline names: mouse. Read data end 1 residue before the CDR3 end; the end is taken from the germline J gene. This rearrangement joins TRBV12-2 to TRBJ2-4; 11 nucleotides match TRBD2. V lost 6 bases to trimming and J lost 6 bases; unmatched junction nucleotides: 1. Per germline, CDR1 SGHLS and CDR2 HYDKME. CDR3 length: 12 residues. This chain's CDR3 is CASRTGGNTLYF. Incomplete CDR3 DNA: TGTGCCAGCAGGACTGGGGGGAACACCTTGTAC.

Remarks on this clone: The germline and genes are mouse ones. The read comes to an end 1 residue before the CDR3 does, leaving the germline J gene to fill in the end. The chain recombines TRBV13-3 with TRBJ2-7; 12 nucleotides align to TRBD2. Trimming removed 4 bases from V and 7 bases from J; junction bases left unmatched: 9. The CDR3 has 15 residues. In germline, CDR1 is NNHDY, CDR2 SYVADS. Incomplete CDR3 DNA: TGTGCCAGCAGTCCAGACTGGGGGGGCGCAGGGGAACAGTAC. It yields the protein CASSPDWGGAGEQY. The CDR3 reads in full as CASSPDWGGAGEQYF.